The source of this TCR beta chain is a study of T cell responses to AZD1222 COVID-19 vaccine. Broader study findings: The study reported that nearly half of spike-specific TCRs target unmutated variant regions. There were repertoire samples only from the period after the peak T cell response.

Germline V gene lookup returns CDR1 SGHNT and CDR2 YENEEA. The length of the CDR3 is 13 residues. With V trimmed by 5 bases and J by 5 bases, 3 bases remained unmatched. Sequencing used immunoSEQ multiplex PCR; TCRdb keeps in-frame clones, though not all of them. This sample has 140,000 or so clones, with 88% found just once. Second-dose timings of about 4 or about 12 weeks were pooled. Details on this clone: As yet, its antigen is unknown.

The V and J genes are TRBV11-3 and TRBJ2-5; 9 bases match TRBD1. The source material was peripheral blood, sampled 28 days after the second AZD1222 dose. This receptor was taken from an adult who received the AZD1222 COVID-19 vaccine. CDR3 bases: TGTGCCAGCAGCCCCGGACAGGGGGAGACCCAGTACTTC. This sequence encodes CASSPGQGETQYF.